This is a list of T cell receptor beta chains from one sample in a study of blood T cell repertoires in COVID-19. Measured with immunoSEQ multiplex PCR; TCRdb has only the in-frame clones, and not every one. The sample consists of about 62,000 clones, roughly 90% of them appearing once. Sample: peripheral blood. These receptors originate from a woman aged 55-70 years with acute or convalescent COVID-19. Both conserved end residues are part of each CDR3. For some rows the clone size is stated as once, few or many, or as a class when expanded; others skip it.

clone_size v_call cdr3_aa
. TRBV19 CASSRDRTTEAFF
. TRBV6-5 CASLLGGSYNSPLHF
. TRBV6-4 CASSEPGDSENEKLFF
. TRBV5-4 CASSLARIGQGRAEQFF
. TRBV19 CASRGPDRRTIIPGYTF
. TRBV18 CASSTDYGGNTIYF
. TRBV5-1 CASTPGLAGGGNEQFF
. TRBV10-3 CAISELGGNQPQHF
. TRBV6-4 CASSDSKRGGLRSEQFF
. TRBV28 CASSLGGGTGELFF
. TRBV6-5 CASKGRGNTIYF
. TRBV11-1 CASAESGRREYNEQFF
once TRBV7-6 CASSSGSRAGFSSPLHF
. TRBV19 CASSDQGRNQPQHF
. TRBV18 CASSPAGVPGELFF
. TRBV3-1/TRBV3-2 CASSFRDRATGELFF
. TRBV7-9 CASQRGSGTEAFF
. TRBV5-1 CASSEGRGRDTQYF
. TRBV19 CASSIQGADPNNQPQHF
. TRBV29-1 CSVENPTGLLNTEAFF
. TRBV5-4 CASSFGGMDQPQHF
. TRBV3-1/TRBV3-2 CASSQEGGSSGNTIYF
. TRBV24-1 CATRVVRGQAENTGELFF
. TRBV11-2 CASTVGPVMNTEAFF
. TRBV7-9 CASSTGIQPQHF
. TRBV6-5 CASSYVKPGTSNIQYF
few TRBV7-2 CASSSTTGWNEKLFF
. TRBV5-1 CASKDRSSTDTQYF
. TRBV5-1 CASSPGTGGALHPDTQYF
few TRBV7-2 CASSSGQYTEAFF
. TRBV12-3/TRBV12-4 CASSLFGETQYF
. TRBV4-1 CASSQDGRQGGNTEQFF
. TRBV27 CASSTGQGVSLGEKLFF
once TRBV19 CASSTTGAGQLTDGYTF
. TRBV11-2 CASSSAGTSGGELFF
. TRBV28 CASSFYGLEDANYGYTF
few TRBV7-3 CASSSRGSGSSTDTQYF
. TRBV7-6 CASSRPERGSGANVLTF
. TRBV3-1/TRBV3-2 CASSLAGGHYGYTF
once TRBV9 CASSVAGRAWGTYNEQFF
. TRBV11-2 CASSLGGGNTIYF
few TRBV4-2 CASSQSGGGGAGGTEAFF
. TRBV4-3 CASSLVEGRNYGYTF